This TCR beta chain derives from a study of cytomegalovirus exposure and HLA in healthy donors. Study as a whole: Genetic ancestry analysis placed approximately 80% of the approximately 400 donors that were genotyped in the Caucasian-associated cluster.

Vbeta (60) and Jbeta (13) primers were used in the PCR. Measured with immunoSEQ multiplex PCR; TCRdb has only the in-frame clones, and not every one. This sample's table has about 120,000 clones. This CDR3 has 16 amino acids. V shed 4 bases and J 3 bases; nucleotides not matched to a gene: 9. Germline-derived CDR1 and CDR2 are SGHRS and YFSETQ. The gene calls are TRBV5-1 and TRBJ2-7, with 11 bases aligning to TRBD2. Sequencing used PBMCs. This TCR came from a man aged 25 to 40 in good health and CMV-seronegative. The CDR3 bases are TGCGCCAGCAGCGCAGACGGGACTAGCGGTTTCTACGAGCAGTACTTC. Its protein is CASSADGTSGFYEQYF.